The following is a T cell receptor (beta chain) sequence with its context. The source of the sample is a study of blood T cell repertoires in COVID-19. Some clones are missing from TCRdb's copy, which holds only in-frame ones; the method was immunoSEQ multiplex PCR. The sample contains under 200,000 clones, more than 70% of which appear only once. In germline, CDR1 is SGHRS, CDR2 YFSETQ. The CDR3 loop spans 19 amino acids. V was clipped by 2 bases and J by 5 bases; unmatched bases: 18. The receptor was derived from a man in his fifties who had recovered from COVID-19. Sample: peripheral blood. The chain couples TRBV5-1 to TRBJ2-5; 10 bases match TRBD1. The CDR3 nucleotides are TGCGCCAGCAGCTTATCAGGCACCGGACAGGGGGATTTGGCGGAGACCCAGTACTTC. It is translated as CASSLSGTGQGDLAETQYF.